These T cell receptor beta chains were read from a single sample in a study of blood T cell repertoires in COVID-19. Assay used: immunoSEQ multiplex PCR; TCRdb lists only in-frame clones, some missing. The top ten hold 5% of the sample, which has around 300,000 clones, 75% to 90% seen once. Input material: PBMCs or T cells enriched from blood (not recorded which). Source of these receptors: a man under 40 who had recovered from COVID-19. CDR3s include the opening cysteine and the closing phenylalanine or tryptophan. D genes are given only for firm matches. The size field is filled for only some rows; it gives once, few, many or a size class.

clone size	V gene	D gene	J gene	CDR3 protein	CDR3 DNA
NA	TRBV10-1	NA	TRBJ2-1	CASSGDIYNEQFF	TGCGCCAGCAGTGGTGACATATACAATGAGCAGTTCTTC
once	TRBV7-9	TRBD2	TRBJ2-2	CASSPGLAFTGELFF	TGTGCCAGCAGTCCGGGACTAGCGTTCACCGGGGAGCTGTTTTTT
NA	TRBV18	NA	TRBJ1-2	CASSYGPSEDGYTF	TGTGCCAGCTCATACGGACCCTCGGAGGATGGCTACACCTTC
NA	TRBV6-5	NA	TRBJ1-3	CASRQGQRYTIYF	TGTGCCAGCAGACAGGGACAAAGATACACCATATATTTT
NA	TRBV28	NA	TRBJ2-3	CASSLSGGGLGDTQYF	TGTGCCAGCAGTTTATCTGGGGGGGGCCTAGGGGATACGCAGTATTTT
once	TRBV9	TRBD1	TRBJ1-5	CASSLTWGQGVDQPQHF	TGTGCCAGCAGCCTCACGTGGGGACAGGGGGTGGATCAGCCCCAGCATTTT
NA	TRBV7-2	NA	TRBJ1-5	CASSSGPYSNQPQHF	TGTGCCAGCAGCTCTGGGCCTTATAGCAATCAGCCCCAGCATTTT
few	TRBV5-1	NA	TRBJ2-7	CASSLTTGSYEQYF	TGCGCCAGCAGCTTGACGACAGGCTCCTACGAGCAGTACTTC
NA	TRBV24-1	TRBD1	TRBJ2-2	CATSDPSRGPDTGELFF	TGTGCCACCAGTGATCCTTCCAGGGGGCCGGACACCGGGGAGCTGTTTTTT
NA	TRBV5-1	NA	TRBJ2-2	CASSLDRFTGELFF	TGCGCCAGCAGCTTGGACAGGTTTACCGGGGAGCTGTTTTTT
NA	TRBV6-4	TRBD2	TRBJ2-3	CASSTSGGTDTQYF	TGTGCCAGCAGTACTAGCGGGGGGACAGATACGCAGTATTTT
NA	TRBV7-9	TRBD1	TRBJ1-1	CASSLDRVVSGSFF	TGTGCCAGCAGTTTGGACAGGGTGGTGTCGGGATCTTTCTTT
NA	TRBV28	NA	TRBJ2-7	CASRSTQVPTYEQYF	TGTGCCAGCAGGTCCACCCAGGTACCCACCTACGAGCAGTACTTC
NA	TRBV6-1	NA	TRBJ1-6	CASSETGTSPLHF	TGTGCCAGCAGTGAAACAGGGACCTCACCCCTCCACTTT
NA	TRBV30	NA	TRBJ1-3	CAWSYGGSSGNTIYF	TGTGCCTGGAGTTACGGGGGTAGCTCTGGAAACACCATATATTTT